The present T cell receptor beta chain was sequenced within a study of metastatic and nonmetastatic thyroid tumors. On the study more broadly: A comparison of repertoires was made across blood and tumor or nodule tissue from malignant and benign thyroid patients.

This clone qualifies as medium-sized. The antigen is undetermined. Patients had received no treatment of any kind before thyroid surgery. Broader study findings: The study reportedly found significantly higher TCR beta diversity in malignant thyroid tumors than benign nodules, in blood and tumor.

Source study methods: What underpinned the distant-metastasis classifier for papillary thyroid cancer was the set of CDR3 differences across clinicopathological groups. MiXCR reprocessed the PCR reads for TCRdb. None of the V and J calls come from the authors' own analysis; TCRdb made them. The top ten clones hold roughly 5.1% of a sample with about 24,000 clones, approximately 20% of them seen once. V lost 0 bases and J lost 1, with 9 bases in between. The CDR3 sequence is 15 residues long. Germline-derived CDR1 and CDR2 are MNHNY and SVGAGI (reference sequence). The specimen sequenced was blood. This clonotype was obtained from a male donor with papillary thyroid cancer or a benign thyroid nodule (not recorded which). Some clones in this sample may be carry-over from other donors' samples. The chain joins TRBV6-6 to TRBJ1-2; D ambiguous. The CDR3 DNA reads TGTGCCAGCAGTTACTCTTCAGGACTTAACTATGGCTACACCTTC. It specifies CASSYSSGLNYGYTF.